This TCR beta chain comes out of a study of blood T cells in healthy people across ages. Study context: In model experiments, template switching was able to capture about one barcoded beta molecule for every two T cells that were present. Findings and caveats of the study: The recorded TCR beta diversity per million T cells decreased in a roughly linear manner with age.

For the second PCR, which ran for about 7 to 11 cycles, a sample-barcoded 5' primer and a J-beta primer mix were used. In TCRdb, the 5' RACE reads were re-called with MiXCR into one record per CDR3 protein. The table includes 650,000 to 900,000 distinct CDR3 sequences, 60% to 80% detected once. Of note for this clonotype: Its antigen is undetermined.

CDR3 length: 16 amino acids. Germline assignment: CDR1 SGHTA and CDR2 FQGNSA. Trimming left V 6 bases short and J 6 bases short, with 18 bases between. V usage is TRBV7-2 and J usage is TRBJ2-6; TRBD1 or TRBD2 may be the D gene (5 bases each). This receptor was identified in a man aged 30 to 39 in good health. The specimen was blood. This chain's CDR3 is CASSSGTPIKANVLTF. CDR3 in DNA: TGTGCCAGCAGTTCCGGGACGCCCATAAAGGCCAACGTCCTGACTTTC.